One and the same sample provided the 27 T cell receptor beta chains below, sequenced in a study of shared clonotypes between healthy human individuals. TCRdb's table, derived via immunoSEQ multiplex PCR, lists solely in-frame clones and lacks some. Here the sample spans 2 million to 2.5 million clones, more than 80% being singletons. The sequencing sample was made of naive CD4+ T cells from PBMCs. Specified subset: CD45RA+ positively selected. The receptors were gathered from a man aged 18 to 29 in good health. Some clones in this sample may be carry-over from other donors' samples.

The chain has TRBV27 and TRBJ2-1; 12 bases agree with TRBD2. Germline lookup yields CDR1 MNHEY and CDR2 SMNVEV (reference sequence). The CDR3 has 19 amino acids. The ends lost 4 bases at V and 1 base at J; junction bases unmatched: 11. The CDR3 reads CASSYKASGRARSYNEQFF. For the CDR3, the DNA is TGTGCCAGCAGTTATAAGGCTAGCGGGAGGGCAAGATCCTACAATGAGCAGTTCTTC.

The chain combines TRBV7-9 with TRBJ2-1; D perhaps matches TRBD2 (7 bases). Germline-derived CDR1 and CDR2 are SEHNR and FQNEAQ (reference sequence). The CDR3 has 16 amino acids. The ends were cut back, 5 bases at V and 8 bases at J, with 22 bases in the middle. In DNA, the CDR3 is TGTGCCAGCAGCCAACCCCCGGGGGGCGGTAGCCATGAGCAGTTCTTC. Translated: CASSQPPGGGSHEQFF.

The chain has TRBV6-1 and TRBJ2-1, with D tentatively TRBD2 (6 bases). The V gene's germline CDR1 is MNHNS and CDR2 SASEGT. The length of the CDR3 is 16 residues. V was pared by 0 bases and J by 1 base, with 10 bases between. CDR3 sequence: CASSEAGGNSYNEQFF. The CDR3 coding sequence is TGTGCCAGCAGTGAAGCTGGAGGGAATTCCTACAATGAGCAGTTCTTC.

The V and J genes are TRBV15 and TRBJ1-1, with a possible D match to TRBD1 (5 bases). This CDR3 has 14 amino acids. Trimming took 1 base from V and 10 from J, leaving 16 bases between them. The germline CDR1 and CDR2 sequences are LNHNV and YYDKDF (reference sequence). The CDR3 sequence: CATSRAGEGYGAFF. CDR3 nucleotides: TGTGCCACCAGCAGAGCAGGAGAGGGGTACGGAGCTTTCTTT. Filled out from reference TRBV15 and TRBJ1-1, the complete variable domain reads DAMVIQNPRYQVTQFGKPVTLSCSQTLNHNVMYWYQQKSSQAPKLLFHYYDKDFNNEADTPDNFQSRRPNTSFCFLDIRSPGLGDTAMYLCATSRAGEGYGAFFGQGTRLTVV.

V usage is TRBV5-1 and J usage is TRBJ2-7; the match to TRBD1 covers 8 bases. V was clipped by 0 bases and J by 6 bases; unmatched bases: 8. Germline loops: CDR1 SGHRS, CDR2 YFSETQ. The CDR3 sequence is 15 residues long. CDR3 DNA: TGCGCCAGCAGCTTGGTTGGGACAGGCTGGGGCGAGCAGTACTTC. It encodes CASSLVGTGWGEQYF.

This clone came up once. The DNA for the CDR3 is TGTGCCAGCAGCTTAATGATGCGCCCGGAGACCCAGTACTTC. Amino acid sequence: CASSLMMRPETQYF. This sequence joins TRBV7-2 and TRBJ2-5; D is ambiguous. In germline, CDR1 is SGHTA, CDR2 FQGNSA. With 2 bases removed from V and 5 bases from J, the gap between germline ends came to 12 bases. CDR3 length: 14 amino acids.

The V call is TRBV6-5, the J call TRBJ2-3, with D possibly being TRBD2 (5 bases). Germline V gene data show CDR1 as MNHEY and CDR2 as SVGAGI. V was trimmed by 10 bases and J by 1 base, leaving 12 bases between them. This CDR3 comprises 13 residues. The CDR3 DNA sequence: TGTGCCACCCGAGGGCCAGGCACAGATACGCAGTATTTT. This gives the protein CATRGPGTDTQYF.

This rearrangement joins TRBV28 to TRBJ2-7; 10 bases line up with TRBD1. V was clipped by 6 bases and J by 5 bases; unmatched bases: 10. Germline-derived CDR1 and CDR2 are MDHEN and SYDVKM. This CDR3 contains 15 residues. The CDR3 nucleotides are TGTGCCAGCAGGAATCCGGGACAGGGGTGGCACGAGCAGTACTTC. Its protein is CASRNPGQGWHEQYF.

This chain joins TRBV5-1 and TRBJ2-3, with D tentatively TRBD2 (6 bases). Germline CDR1 is SGHRS and CDR2 is YFSETQ. V lost 4 bases and J 5 bases, leaving 20 bases between the germline ends. This CDR3 has 16 residues. This CDR3 reads CASSQRGTGAIDTQYF. The CDR3, as DNA: TGCGCCAGCAGCCAGCGAGGAACGGGAGCAATAGATACGCAGTATTTT.

This chain connects TRBV7-2 to TRBJ2-1; D perhaps matches TRBD2 (6 bases). This CDR3 has 14 residues. V lost 5 bases, J lost 2 bases, and 10 bases lay in between. Germline assignment: CDR1 SGHTA and CDR2 FQGNSA. The CDR3 DNA reads as TGTGCCAGCAGCCCAAGGACTACCTACAATGAGCAGTTCTTC. It specifies CASSPRTTYNEQFF.

This chain connects TRBV28 to TRBJ2-6; TRBD2 matches 7 bases. The CDR3 spans 17 residues. The germline V gene has CDR1 MDHEN and CDR2 SYDVKM. The V and J ends lost 2 bases and 4 bases, in that order; junction bases with no gene match: 8. The CDR3 DNA reads as TGTGCCAGCAGTTTACCCCGCGGGGGACGCGGGGCCAACGTCCTGACTTTC. Translated, it gives CASSLPRGGRGANVLTF. Complete variable domain (other parts from reference TRBV28 and TRBJ2-6): DVKVTQSSRYLVKRTGEKVFLECVQDMDHENMFWYRQDPGLGLRLIYFSYDVKMKEKGDIPEGYSVSREKKERFSLILESASTNQTSMYLCASSLPRGGRGANVLTFGAGSRLTVL.

The V and J genes are TRBV5-8 and TRBJ1-1; no firm D call. Germline CDR1 and CDR2: SGHTS and YDEGEE. CDR3 length: 13 residues. V gave up 5 bases and J gave up 4 bases, with 12 bases separating them. CDR3 in DNA: TGTGCCAGCAGTCTCAGCTATAGCACTGAAGCTTTCTTT. It encodes CASSLSYSTEAFF.

The count of this clone is one. The chain carries TRBV18 and TRBJ2-5; D ambiguous. The CDR3 consists of 17 residues. Trimming took 2 bases from V and 4 from J, leaving 20 bases between them. Germline V gene data show CDR1 as KGHSH and CDR2 as LQKENI. CDR3 sequence reads: CASSPLGERNPAETQYF. In DNA form, the CDR3 reads TGTGCCAGCTCACCATTAGGCGAGCGAAACCCTGCAGAGACCCAGTACTTC.

A word on this clone: This specimen includes other DNA sequences encoding the same CDR3. The J gene is TRBJ2-5, the V gene TRBV18, with D hard to call. From germline, CDR1 is KGHSH and CDR2 LQKENI. Trimming took 6 bases from V and 2 from J, leaving 10 bases between them. CDR3 length: 13 residues. The CDR3, as DNA: TGTGCCAGCTCCCGCGGCGGTCAAGAGACCCAGTACTTC. Amino acids: CASSRGGQETQYF.

This chain joins TRBV7-2 and TRBJ2-3; tentative D call: TRBD2 (5 bases). Germline assignment: CDR1 SGHTA and CDR2 FQGNSA. The CDR3 has 15 amino acids. Deletions cut 2 bases from V and 0 bases from J, with 9 bases between. CDR3: CASSLSLGSTDTQYF. The CDR3 DNA follows: TGTGCCAGCAGCTTATCACTAGGGAGCACAGATACGCAGTATTTT. Variable domain in full (rest from reference TRBV7-2 and TRBJ2-3): GAGVSQSPSNKVTEKGKDVELRCDPISGHTALYWYRQSLGQGLEFLIYFQGNSAPDKSGLPSDRFSAERTGGSVSTLTIQRTQQEDSAVYLCASSLSLGSTDTQYFGPGTRLTVL.

The chain couples TRBV27 to TRBJ2-1; 7 bases align to TRBD2. This CDR3 has 17 residues. Per germline, CDR1 MNHEY and CDR2 SMNVEV (reference sequence). V trimming: 5 bases; J trimming: 8 bases; junction bases outside the gene matches: 18. CDR3 protein: CASSQGWWGGMDDEQFF. For the CDR3, the DNA is TGTGCCAGCAGTCAGGGTTGGTGGGGGGGAATGGACGATGAGCAGTTCTTC.

The chain uses TRBV11-2 and TRBJ2-7, with 10 bases aligning to TRBD1. With 3 bases clipped from V and 6 bases from J, the junction kept 5 bases outside the gene matches. The CDR3 has 14 residues. Germline loops: CDR1 SGHAT, CDR2 FQNNGV. In DNA, the CDR3 is TGTGCCAGCAGCTTGGGACAGGGGCCCCTCGAGCAGTACTTC. Translating it yields CASSLGQGPLEQYF.

The rearrangement links TRBV28 to TRBJ2-1, with D hard to call. CDR3 length equals 11 residues. Per germline, CDR1 MDHEN and CDR2 SYDVKM. V was shortened by 5 bases and J by 5 bases, with 4 bases between the two germline ends. CDR3 loop: CASSVHNEQFF. The CDR3 DNA is TGTGCCAGCAGTGTACACAATGAGCAGTTCTTC.

The CDR3, as DNA: TGTGCCAGCTCATCACGGACAGGGAGTACCGGGGAGCTGTTTTTT. Translation gives CASSSRTGSTGELFF. V and J are TRBV18 and TRBJ2-2; 8 nucleotides match TRBD1. V lost 5 bases and J lost 5; bases outside the gene matches: 7. This CDR3 has 15 amino acids. From germline, CDR1 is KGHSH and CDR2 LQKENI.

This chain joins TRBV7-2 and TRBJ2-7, with D possibly called TRBD1 or TRBD2 (5 bases each). The germline V and J ends were trimmed by 3 bases and 3 bases, with 12 bases remaining between them. Germline V gene data show CDR1 as SGHTA and CDR2 as FQGNSA. CDR3 length equals 14 residues. The CDR3 region is CASSFPGRHYEQYF. The CDR3, as DNA: TGTGCCAGCAGCTTCCCGGGACGCCACTACGAGCAGTACTTC. Full variable domain (remainder filled in from reference TRBV7-2 and TRBJ2-7): GAGVSQSPSNKVTEKGKDVELRCDPISGHTALYWYRQSLGQGLEFLIYFQGNSAPDKSGLPSDRFSAERTGGSVSTLTIQRTQQEDSAVYLCASSFPGRHYEQYFGPGTRLTVT.

CDR3 in DNA: TGTGCCATCAGTGAGGACGGGGCGGGATATGGCTACACCTTC. This gives the protein CAISEDGAGYGYTF. The J gene is TRBJ1-2, the V gene TRBV10-3, with D perhaps TRBD1 (5 bases). Germline assignment: CDR1 ENHRY and CDR2 SYGVKD. Between the trimmed V and J ends, which lost 2 bases and 5 bases, there was a span of 12 bases. The CDR3 is 14 residues long.

In this sample, this clone turned up once. The genes are TRBV5-1 and TRBJ1-3; D might be TRBD1 (6 bases). The CDR3 has 15 amino acids. V was clipped by 0 bases and J by 2 bases, with 9 bases between them. CDR1 and CDR2 (germline): SGHRS, YFSETQ. As DNA, the CDR3 is TGCGCCAGCAGCTTGGCCTGGGACACTGGAAACACCATATATTTT. Amino acid sequence: CASSLAWDTGNTIYF.

The chain is built from TRBV5-1 and TRBJ2-3; TRBD2 matches at 8 bases. V was pared by 0 bases and J by 0 bases, with 18 bases of the junction left unmatched. This CDR3 region has 21 residues. Germline CDR1 is SGHRS and CDR2 is YFSETQ. The CDR3 region is CASSLGPTSWVSGSSTDTQYF. The CDR3 coding sequence is TGCGCCAGCAGCTTGGGCCCCACCTCGTGGGTCAGCGGGAGCAGCACAGATACGCAGTATTTT.

The chain combines TRBV7-6 with TRBJ2-3; D gene ambiguous. The CDR3 sequence is 15 residues long. CDR1 and CDR2 (germline): SGHVS, FNYEAQ. V lost 1 base and J 0 bases, leaving 8 bases between the germline ends. The CDR3, as DNA: TGTGCCAGCAGCTTAGGGGCGGAGAGCACAGATACGCAGTATTTT. It codes for CASSLGAESTDTQYF.

As concerns this clone: This same CDR3 is encoded by further DNA sequences in the sample. The CDR3 region is CASSEGADTQYF. CDR3 nucleotides: TGTGCCAGCAGTGAAGGCGCAGATACGCAGTATTTT. The chain is built from TRBV2 and TRBJ2-3; D ambiguous. Germline V gene data show CDR1 as SNHLY and CDR2 as FYNNEI. CDR3 length equals 12 residues. V dropped 1 base and J dropped 4 bases, with 3 bases sitting between them.

V usage is TRBV7-3 and J usage is TRBJ2-7; 11 bases match TRBD2. Germline V gene data show CDR1 as SGHTA and CDR2 as FQGTGA. The junction had 10 bases not matched to a gene; V was cut back by 6 bases and J by 6 bases. This CDR3 comprises 15 residues. The DNA of the CDR3 is TGTGCCAGCAGTCCCATAGCGGGAGGGCTAACCGAGCAGTACTTC. Amino acid sequence: CASSPIAGGLTEQYF.

The chain uses TRBV5-5 and TRBJ2-6; D may be TRBD2 (5 bases). The CDR3 spans 18 residues. V shed 5 bases and J shed 1 base, with 19 bases lying between them. Germline CDR1 reads SGHKS; CDR2 reads YYEKEE (reference sequence). In nucleotides, the CDR3 is TGTGCCAGCAGTACCGGGATCCATCTACCATCTGGGGCCAACGTCCTGACTTTC. Translating gives CASSTGIHLPSGANVLTF. Combining the CDR3 with reference TRBV5-5 and TRBJ2-6 gives the whole variable domain DAGVTQSPTHLIKTRGQQVTLRCSPISGHKSVSWYQQVLGQGPQFIFQYYEKEERGRGNFPDRFSARQFPNYSSELNVNALLLGDSALYLCASSTGIHLPSGANVLTFGAGSRLTVL.